The clone carrying this T cell receptor beta chain was seen more than once but under ten times. The antigen is unknown. Per the germline V gene, CDR1 is SQVTM and CDR2 is ANQGSEA. CDR3 length: 14 residues. The junction had 3 bases not matched to a gene; V was cut back by 4 bases and J by 2 bases. Donation came from healthy Caucasian individuals in Russia who were aged about 6 to 95. Researchers collected roughly 10 milliliters of peripheral blood from every single donor. For the second PCR, which ran for about 6 to 11 cycles, a sample-barcoded 5' primer and a J-beta primer mix were used. TCRdb re-called the 5' RACE reads with MiXCR, one entry per CDR3 protein. The sample includes about 1.8 million distinct CDR3 sequences, around half of them seen just once. The sample belongs to a study of blood T cells in healthy people across ages. Study-wide points: The long-lived group displayed more naive CD4+ cells, plus higher diversity, than the aged donors did.

This receptor was taken from a middle-aged woman in good health. The sequenced material came from blood. V and J are TRBV29-1 and TRBJ2-3; 10 bases map to TRBD1. This CDR3 is CSVGQGAFTDTQYF. The CDR3 nucleotides are TGCAGCGTTGGACAGGGGGCTTTCACAGATACGCAGTATTTT.